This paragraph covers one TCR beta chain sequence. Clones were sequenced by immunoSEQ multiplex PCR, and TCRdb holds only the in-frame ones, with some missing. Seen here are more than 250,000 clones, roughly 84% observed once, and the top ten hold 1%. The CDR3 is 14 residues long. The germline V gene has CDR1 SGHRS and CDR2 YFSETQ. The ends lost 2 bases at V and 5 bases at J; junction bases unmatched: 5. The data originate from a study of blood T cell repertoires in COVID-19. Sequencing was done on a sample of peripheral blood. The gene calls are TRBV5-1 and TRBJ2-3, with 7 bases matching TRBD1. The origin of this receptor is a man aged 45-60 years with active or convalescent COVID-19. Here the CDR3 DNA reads TGCGCCAGCAGCTTAGGACAGGTGGGAGATACGCAGTATTTT. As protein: CASSLGQVGDTQYF.